The 27 T cell receptor beta chains below come from one sample, sequenced in a study of OX40 agonist ivuxolimab in advanced cancers. The method was immunoSEQ multiplex PCR; TCRdb's version includes in-frame clones alone and lacks a portion of them. The sample carries around 60,000 clones, 80% to 95% recorded once. The material sequenced was CD4+ or CD8+ T cells sorted from blood, taken in a trial of the OX40 agonist ivuxolimab. The receptors were sampled from an adult with an advanced solid tumor such as melanoma, head and neck, liver or kidney cancer.

The genes are TRBV5-1 and TRBJ1-1; a weak D match, TRBD1 (5 bases). The length of the CDR3 is 17 residues. Germline values: CDR1 SGHRS, CDR2 YFSETQ. V was clipped by 0 bases and J by 3 bases, with 18 bases between them. The CDR3 DNA reads TGCGCCAGCAGCTTGGGAAACGGGGGGTCTCTCGACACTGAAGCTTTCTTT. This gives the protein CASSLGNGGSLDTEAFF.

The chain recombines TRBV5-1 with TRBJ2-1; 14 bases agree with TRBD2. The length of the CDR3 is 18 residues. CDR1 and CDR2 (germline): SGHRS, YFSETQ. Trimming removed 4 bases from V and 4 bases from J; junction bases left unmatched: 10. CDR3 DNA: TGCGCCAGCAGCCCGGGACTAGCGGGAGTGGGGGCTTACAATGAGCAGTTCTTC. Protein product: CASSPGLAGVGAYNEQFF.

The chain couples TRBV10-3 to TRBJ2-3, with TRBD2 as a possible D gene (6 bases). V lost 0 bases, J lost 4 bases, and 11 bases lay in between. The CDR3 runs 15 residues. Per the germline V gene, CDR1 is ENHRY and CDR2 is SYGVKD. CDR3 loop: CAISESSGGADTQYF. The CDR3 DNA reads as TGTGCCATCAGTGAGTCTAGTGGAGGGGCAGATACGCAGTATTTT.

The V gene is TRBV6-5, the J gene TRBJ1-4, with D maybe TRBD1 (6 bases). Trimming left V 0 bases short and J 8 bases short, with 16 bases between. The CDR3 is 16 residues long. Germline V CDR1 and CDR2: MNHEY, SVGAGI. The CDR3 DNA follows: TGTGCCAGCAGTTACTCGATCACACGGGACACAGAAAAACTGTTTTTT. Translation: CASSYSITRDTEKLFF.

The CDR3 sequence is CASSLIGLNTYEQYF. The DNA of the CDR3 is TGTGCCAGCAGCTTAATTGGGCTGAATACCTACGAGCAGTACTTC. This rearrangement joins TRBV7-6 to TRBJ2-7; unclear D gene. V lost 2 bases and J lost 2, with 13 bases in between. The CDR3 has 15 amino acids. Germline V gene lookup returns CDR1 SGHVS and CDR2 FNYEAQ.

This clone was counted a single time. The chain recombines TRBV19 with TRBJ2-2; 11 bases agree with TRBD2. Losses at the gene ends were 3 bases for V and 1 base for J; bases not matched to a gene: 7. The CDR3 covers 18 residues. Germline V lookup: CDR1 LNHDA, CDR2 SQIVND (reference sequence). CDR3 coding DNA: TGTGCCAGTAGTATTATACTAGCGGGAGAGGAGAACACCGGGGAGCTGTTTTTT. Its translation is CASSIILAGEENTGELFF.

This clone was observed once. The chain employs TRBV18 and TRBJ2-5; possibly TRBD2 for D (6 bases). The germline V and J ends were trimmed by 1 base and 5 bases, with 14 bases remaining between them. CDR3 length: 15 residues. Germline lookup yields CDR1 KGHSH and CDR2 LQKENI. Here the CDR3 reads CASSPQSAGGETQYF. CDR3 coding DNA: TGTGCCAGCTCACCACAATCAGCGGGTGGCGAGACCCAGTACTTC.

The chain carries TRBV4-1 and TRBJ1-5, with D possibly matching TRBD1 (6 bases). Trimming shortened V by 4 bases and J by 12 bases, and 25 bases separated the two germline ends. Germline V gene sequence: CDR1 MGHRA, CDR2 YSYEKL. The CDR3 contains 16 residues. DNA of the CDR3: TGCGCCAGCAGCCGCCAAGATACAGGGAGTATTGGTGGCCAGCATTTT. As protein: CASSRQDTGSIGGQHF.

The chain has TRBV7-9 and TRBJ2-3, with D tentatively TRBD1 (6 bases). There are 17 residues in the CDR3. The V gene's germline CDR1 is SEHNR and CDR2 FQNEAQ (reference sequence). V gave up 3 bases and J gave up 4 bases, with 20 bases separating them. CDR3 residues: CASSLYPGTQGSDTQYF. CDR3 DNA sequence: TGTGCCAGCAGCTTGTACCCGGGGACACAGGGCTCAGATACGCAGTATTTT.

The genes are TRBV27 and TRBJ1-5, with TRBD1 as a possible D gene (5 bases). Trimming left V 3 bases short and J 0 bases short, with 15 bases between. The CDR3 is 17 amino acids. Germline V CDR1 and CDR2: MNHEY, SMNVEV (reference sequence). The CDR3 loop reads CASSFLGALASNQPQHF. CDR3 nucleotides: TGTGCCAGCAGTTTCCTCGGGGCACTAGCTAGCAATCAGCCCCAGCATTTT.

This chain uses TRBV7-6 with TRBJ2-1, with 7 bases fitting TRBD1. This CDR3 is 17 amino acids long. Looked up from germline, CDR1 is SGHVS and CDR2 is FNYEAQ. Trimming removed 0 bases from V and 6 bases from J; junction bases left unmatched: 11. DNA for the CDR3: TGTGCCAGCAGCTTAGCCCAGGGACAGTTAATCCCCAATGAGCAGTTCTTC. The encoded protein is CASSLAQGQLIPNEQFF.

V is TRBV6-1 and J is TRBJ1-2, with 7 nucleotides matching TRBD1. With V trimmed by 1 base and J by 4 bases, 6 bases remained unmatched. The CDR3 contains 15 residues. Germline V CDR1 and CDR2: MNHNS, SASEGT. As DNA, the CDR3 is TGTGCCAGCAGTGAAGAGGGGGACAGCTTCTATGGCTACACCTTC. Translated: CASSEEGDSFYGYTF.

The chain carries TRBV2 and TRBJ1-4, with 10 nucleotides matching TRBD1. This CDR3 has 19 amino acids. V shed 4 bases and J 0 bases; nucleotides not matched to a gene: 11. Germline CDR1 is SNHLY and CDR2 is FYNNEI. The CDR3 region has the DNA TGTGCCAGCAGTGTAGTCGGGACAGGGGAACATGCAACTAATGAAAAACTGTTTTTT. It codes for CASSVVGTGEHATNEKLFF.

V and J are TRBV11-2 and TRBJ2-7; TRBD2 is a possible D gene (5 bases). V lost 2 bases and J 4 bases, leaving 9 bases between the germline ends. CDR3 length: 13 residues. Germline CDR1 is SGHAT and CDR2 is FQNNGV. CDR3 DNA sequence: TGTGCCAGCAGCTTATCGGACTCTTACGAGCAGTACTTC. Protein sequence: CASSLSDSYEQYF.

The chain couples TRBV6-5 to TRBJ1-1; unclear D gene. Germline V CDR1 and CDR2: MNHEY, SVGAGI. This CDR3 has 13 residues. V was cut by 5 bases and J by 5 bases, with 12 bases left in between. CDR3 sequence reads: CASSDTIRTEAFF. The CDR3, as DNA: TGTGCCAGCAGTGATACTATACGAACTGAAGCTTTCTTT.

The V and J genes are TRBV7-9 and TRBJ2-7, with D maybe TRBD2 (6 bases). The CDR3 spans 14 residues. Germline-derived CDR1 and CDR2 are SEHNR and FQNEAQ (reference sequence). Trimming cost V 5 bases and J 0 bases, with 11 bases left between them. This CDR3 is CASSQQDYSYEQYF. As DNA, the CDR3 is TGTGCCAGCAGCCAACAGGACTACTCCTACGAGCAGTACTTC. Complete variable domain (other parts from reference TRBV7-9 and TRBJ2-7): DTGVSQNPRHKITKRGQNVTFRCDPISEHNRLYWYRQTLGQGPEFLTYFQNEAQLEKSRLLSDRFSAERPKGSFSTLEIQRTEQGDSAMYLCASSQQDYSYEQYFGPGTRLTVT.

The chain carries TRBV27 and TRBJ2-3, with TRBD2 identical over 11 bases. The CDR3 consists of 15 residues. V shed 8 bases and J 5 bases; nucleotides not matched to a gene: 9. Looked up from germline, CDR1 is MNHEY and CDR2 is SMNVEV (reference sequence). CDR3 residues: CASGKWTSGLDTQYF. The CDR3, as DNA: TGTGCCAGCGGGAAATGGACTAGCGGGCTAGATACGCAGTATTTT.

This clone was seen a few times. J is TRBJ1-3 and V is TRBV7-9; 7 bases are shared with TRBD1. Germline trimming cut 1 base from V and 6 bases from J; bases unmatched to any gene: 6. Germline-derived CDR1 and CDR2 are SEHNR and FQNEAQ (reference sequence). The CDR3 totals 15 residues. The CDR3 loop is CASSLDRGQENTIYF. DNA of the CDR3: TGTGCCAGCAGCTTAGACAGGGGCCAAGAAAACACCATATATTTT.

This chain uses TRBV27 with TRBJ2-1, with 8 positions matching TRBD2. The trim removed 1 base at V and 14 bases at J, leaving 7 bases unmatched. Germline lookup yields CDR1 MNHEY and CDR2 SMNVEV (reference sequence). The CDR3 spans 13 residues. CDR3 in amino acids: CASSLYAPAGEFF. The CDR3 region has the DNA TGTGCCAGCAGTTTATATGCCCCAGCGGGAGAGTTCTTC.

This clone was observed once. The genes are TRBV19 and TRBJ2-5; no firm D call. CDR1 LNHDA and CDR2 SQIVND come from the germline V gene (reference sequence). V lost 10 bases and J lost 1, with 16 bases in between. This CDR3 contains 14 residues. CDR3 sequence reads: CATKGWNSQETQYF. CDR3 sequence (DNA): TGTGCCACCAAAGGATGGAATTCCCAAGAGACCCAGTACTTC.

The sample holds one count of this clone. The J gene is TRBJ1-1, the V gene TRBV28; D gene unclear. V gave up 5 bases and J gave up 1 base, with 11 bases separating them. Germline CDR1 is MDHEN and CDR2 is SYDVKM. The CDR3 runs to 14 residues. CDR3 sequence reads: CASSPPEGNTEAFF. CDR3 nucleotide sequence: TGTGCCAGCAGTCCTCCAGAGGGGAACACTGAAGCTTTCTTT. The entire variable domain, with the rest obtained from reference TRBV28 and TRBJ1-1, is as follows: DVKVTQSSRYLVKRTGEKVFLECVQDMDHENMFWYRQDPGLGLRLIYFSYDVKMKEKGDIPEGYSVSREKKERFSLILESASTNQTSMYLCASSPPEGNTEAFFGQGTRLTVV.

The chain is built from TRBV5-4 and TRBJ1-1; TRBD1 is a possible D gene (5 bases). This CDR3 comprises 16 residues. Trimming pared 1 base from V and 4 bases from J, leaving 17 bases between. The germline CDR1 and CDR2 sequences are SGHNT and YYREEE (reference sequence). The chain's CDR3 is CASSLPGHMGTTEAFF. Here the CDR3 DNA reads TGTGCCAGCAGCTTGCCAGGGCATATGGGGACCACTGAAGCTTTCTTT.

The rearrangement links TRBV7-9 to TRBJ1-1; the match to TRBD1 covers 8 bases. Germline V CDR1 and CDR2: SEHNR, FQNEAQ (reference sequence). CDR3 length: 17 residues. Trimming took 5 bases from V and 1 from J; bases not matched to a gene: 12. The CDR3 reads CASSAQGALSANTEAFF. In DNA form, the CDR3 reads TGTGCCAGCAGCGCTCAGGGGGCATTATCTGCGAACACTGAAGCTTTCTTT.

The chain employs TRBV10-3 and TRBJ1-1; D perhaps matches TRBD1 (5 bases). The CDR3 has 12 amino acids. V lost 10 bases, J lost 5 bases, and 14 bases lay in between. Germline V gene data show CDR1 as ENHRY and CDR2 as SYGVKD. CDR3 residues: CATRDRGTEAFF. The CDR3 DNA sequence: TGTGCCACCAGGGACCGGGGGACTGAAGCTTTCTTT.

This clone has a handful of counts. The V and J genes are TRBV11-2 and TRBJ2-7; 7 nucleotides align to TRBD1. This CDR3 region has 15 residues. Trimming cost V 0 bases and J 3 bases; bases outside gene matches: 5. Germline V lookup: CDR1 SGHAT, CDR2 FQNNGV. This chain's CDR3 is CASSLDRDSNYEQYF. CDR3 in DNA: TGTGCCAGCAGCTTAGACCGGGACAGCAACTACGAGCAGTACTTC.

The chain has TRBV27 and TRBJ2-7; 10 bases match TRBD1. This CDR3 has 16 residues. Germline CDR1 reads MNHEY; CDR2 reads SMNVEV (reference sequence). Trimming cost V 6 bases and J 6 bases; bases outside gene matches: 14. CDR3 loop: CASSFSSGQGFSEQYF. CDR3 sequence (DNA): TGTGCCAGCAGCTTTTCTTCGGGACAGGGGTTTAGCGAGCAGTACTTC.

V gene TRBV7-9 combines with J gene TRBJ2-3; 12 bases fit TRBD2. V gave up 4 bases and J gave up 0 bases; unmatched junction bases: 11. CDR1 and CDR2 (germline): SEHNR, FQNEAQ (reference sequence). The CDR3 is 19 residues long. As DNA, the CDR3 is TGTGCCAGCAGCTCCAGACTAGCGGGAGAACCCGGTAGCACAGATACGCAGTATTTT. Protein: CASSSRLAGEPGSTDTQYF.